Included here is one TCR beta chain sequence, with context. Its antigen is not known. Its ends do not fully match the called genes, so a read error is possible. The CDR3 covers 14 residues. Germline V lookup: CDR1 SSHAT, CDR2 FNYEAQ (reference sequence). This sample is drawn from a study of cytomegalovirus exposure and HLA in healthy donors. As for the study in general: Of all 400 or so donors who were genotyped, roughly 83% belonged to the Caucasian-associated ancestry cluster.

With 60 Vbeta and 13 Jbeta primers, the PCR was carried out. The assay was immunoSEQ multiplex PCR, and TCRdb's table has in-frame clones only and misses some. The repertoire holds 85,000 to 100,000 clones, with around three quarters as singletons. General observations from the study: Among TCR sequences, most were rare, though some public TCRs appeared in many donors. According to a later analysis, donors in an Asian-associated ancestry cluster reportedly had fewer N-insertions than the approximately 670-donor mean. Published work reported that the classifier diagnosed cytomegalovirus status with high specificity and sensitivity.

The sample was PBMCs. The receptor was isolated from a man in his 60s in good health and CMV-seropositive. This sequence joins TRBV7-7 and TRBJ2-3; D not certain. The CDR3 loop reads CASSLWLGTDTQYF. The CDR3 bases are TGTGCTAGCAGCTTATGGCTGGGCACAGATACGCAGTATTTT.